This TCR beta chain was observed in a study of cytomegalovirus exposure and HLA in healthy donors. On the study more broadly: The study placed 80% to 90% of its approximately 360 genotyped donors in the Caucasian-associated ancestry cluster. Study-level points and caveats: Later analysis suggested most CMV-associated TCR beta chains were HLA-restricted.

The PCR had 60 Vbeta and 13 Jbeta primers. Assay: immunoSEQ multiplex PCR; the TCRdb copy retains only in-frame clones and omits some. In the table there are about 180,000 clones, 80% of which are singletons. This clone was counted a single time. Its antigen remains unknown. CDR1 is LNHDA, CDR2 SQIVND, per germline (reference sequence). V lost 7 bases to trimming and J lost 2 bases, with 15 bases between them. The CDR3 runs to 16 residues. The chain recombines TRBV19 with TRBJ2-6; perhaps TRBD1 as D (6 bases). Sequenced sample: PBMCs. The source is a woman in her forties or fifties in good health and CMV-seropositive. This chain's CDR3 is CASKPGHLTGANVLTF. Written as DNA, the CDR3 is TGTGCCAGTAAACCGGGACACCTCACTGGGGCCAACGTCCTGACTTTC.